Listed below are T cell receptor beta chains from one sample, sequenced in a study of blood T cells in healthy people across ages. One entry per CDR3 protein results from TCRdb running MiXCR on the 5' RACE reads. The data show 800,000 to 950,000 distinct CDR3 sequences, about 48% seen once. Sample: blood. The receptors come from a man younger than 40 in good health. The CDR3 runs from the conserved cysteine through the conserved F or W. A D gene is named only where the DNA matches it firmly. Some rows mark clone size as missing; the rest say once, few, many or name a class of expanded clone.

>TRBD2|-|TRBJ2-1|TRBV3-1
CASSQDPGTSYNEQFF
TGTGCCAGCAGCCAAGACCCCGGGACTAGTTACAATGAGCAGTTCTTC
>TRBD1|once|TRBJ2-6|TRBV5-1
CASSNRGTGANVLTF
TGCGCCAGCAGCAACAGGGGGACTGGGGCCAACGTCCTGACTTTC
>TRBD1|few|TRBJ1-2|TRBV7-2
CASSLAGQGSGDYGYTF
TGTGCCAGCAGCTTAGCGGGACAGGGATCTGGGGACTATGGCTACACCTTC
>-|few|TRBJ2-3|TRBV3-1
CASSLQSTDTQYF
TGTGCCAGCAGCCTACAAAGCACAGATACGCAGTATTTT
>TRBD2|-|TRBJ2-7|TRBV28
CASRLAGVSYEQYF
TGTGCCAGCAGACTAGCGGGGGTCTCCTACGAGCAGTACTTC
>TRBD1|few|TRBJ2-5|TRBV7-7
CASSLGGDRASETQYF
TGTGCTAGCAGCTTAGGAGGGGACAGGGCTTCGGAGACCCAGTACTTC
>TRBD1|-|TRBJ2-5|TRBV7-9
CASTRDREQYF
TGTGCCAGCACCCGGGACAGGGAGCAGTACTTC
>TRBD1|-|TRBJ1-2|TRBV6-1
CASSEATGRFGYGYTF
TGTGCCAGCAGTGAAGCGACAGGGCGGTTCGGATATGGCTACACCTTC
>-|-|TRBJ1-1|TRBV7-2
CASSLPGIWTEAFF
TGTGCCAGCAGCTTACCAGGGATCTGGACTGAAGCTTTCTTT
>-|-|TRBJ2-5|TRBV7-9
CASSLVRGEDNEQYF
TGTGCCAGCAGCTTAGTTCGCGGGGAGGACAATGAGCAGTACTTC
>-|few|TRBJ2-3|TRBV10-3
CAISQVGDTQYF
TGTGCCATCAGCCAAGTGGGGGATACGCAGTATTTT
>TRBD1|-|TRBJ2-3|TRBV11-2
CASSTWTGGSNTQYF
TGTGCCAGCAGCACCTGGACAGGGGGCTCAAATACGCAGTATTTT
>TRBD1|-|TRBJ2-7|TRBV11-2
CASGIGTGVSPLREQYF
TGTGCCAGCGGCATCGGGACAGGGGTTTCCCCACTACGCGAGCAGTACTTC
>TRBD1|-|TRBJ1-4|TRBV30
CAWRGLTPGQGINEKLFF
TGTGCCTGGAGAGGGCTAACTCCGGGACAGGGGATTAATGAAAAACTGTTTTTT
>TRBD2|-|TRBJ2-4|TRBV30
CAWSRTSAKNIQYF
TGTGCCTGGAGTCGGACTAGCGCGAAAAACATTCAGTACTTC
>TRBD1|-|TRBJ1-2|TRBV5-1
CASSLGQGYGGYTF
TGCGCCAGCAGCTTGGGACAGGGGTATGGTGGCTACACCTTC
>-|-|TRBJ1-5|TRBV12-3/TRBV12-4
CASSLQQGPNQPQHF
TGTGCCAGCAGCCTCCAACAGGGCCCAAATCAGCCCCAGCATTTT
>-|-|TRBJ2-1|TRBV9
CASSAIDINEQFF
TGTGCCAGCAGCGCCATCGACATCAATGAGCAGTTCTTC
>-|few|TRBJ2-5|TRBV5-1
CASSLDPAEGKTQYF
TGCGCCAGCAGCTTGGATCCAGCGGAGGGGAAGACCCAGTACTTC
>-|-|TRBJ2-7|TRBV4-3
CASSQGVLAHYEQYF
TGCGCCAGCAGCCAAGGCGTACTAGCTCACTACGAGCAGTACTTC
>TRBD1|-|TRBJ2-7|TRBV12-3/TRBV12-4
CASSPTTPGTGFYEQYF
TGTGCCAGCAGTCCCACTACTCCCGGGACAGGCTTCTACGAGCAGTACTTC
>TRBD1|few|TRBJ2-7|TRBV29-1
CSVDLGGYPYEQYF
TGCAGCGTTGACTTAGGGGGCTATCCATACGAGCAGTACTTC
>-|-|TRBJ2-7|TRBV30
CAWSVLAAAQYF
TGTGCCTGGAGTGTGCTGGCGGCGGCGCAGTACTTC
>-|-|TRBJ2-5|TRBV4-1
CASSQDQGQETQYF
TGCGCCAGCAGCCAAGATCAGGGACAAGAGACCCAGTACTTC
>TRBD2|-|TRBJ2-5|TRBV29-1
CSVIGLASNEQYF
TGCAGCGTCATCGGACTAGCGAGCAATGAGCAGTACTTC
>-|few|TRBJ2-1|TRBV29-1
CSVYGYNEQFF
TGCAGCGTTTACGGCTACAATGAGCAGTTCTTC
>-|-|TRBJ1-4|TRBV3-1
CASSQEDGAARGKLFF
TGTGCCAGCAGCCAAGAAGATGGGGCCGCCAGAGGAAAACTGTTTTTT
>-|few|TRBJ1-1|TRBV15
CATSRDTEAFF
TGTGCCACCAGCAGAGACACTGAAGCTTTCTTT
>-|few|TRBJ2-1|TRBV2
CASKPETGYNEQFF
TGTGCCAGCAAGCCAGAAACAGGTTACAATGAGCAGTTCTTC
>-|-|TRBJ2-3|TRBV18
CASSPDTQAGTDTQYF
TGTGCCAGCTCACCAGACACTCAAGCTGGCACAGATACGCAGTATTTT
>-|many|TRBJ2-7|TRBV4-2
CASSQDPTYEQYF
TGTGCCAGCAGCCAAGATCCGACTTACGAGCAGTACTTC
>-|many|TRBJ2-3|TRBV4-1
CASSQDRGTDTQYF
TGCGCCAGCAGCCAAGACAGGGGCACAGATACGCAGTATTTT
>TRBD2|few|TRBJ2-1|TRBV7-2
CASSRSGGAINEQFF
TGTGCCAGCAGCCGAAGCGGGGGGGCCATCAATGAGCAGTTCTTC